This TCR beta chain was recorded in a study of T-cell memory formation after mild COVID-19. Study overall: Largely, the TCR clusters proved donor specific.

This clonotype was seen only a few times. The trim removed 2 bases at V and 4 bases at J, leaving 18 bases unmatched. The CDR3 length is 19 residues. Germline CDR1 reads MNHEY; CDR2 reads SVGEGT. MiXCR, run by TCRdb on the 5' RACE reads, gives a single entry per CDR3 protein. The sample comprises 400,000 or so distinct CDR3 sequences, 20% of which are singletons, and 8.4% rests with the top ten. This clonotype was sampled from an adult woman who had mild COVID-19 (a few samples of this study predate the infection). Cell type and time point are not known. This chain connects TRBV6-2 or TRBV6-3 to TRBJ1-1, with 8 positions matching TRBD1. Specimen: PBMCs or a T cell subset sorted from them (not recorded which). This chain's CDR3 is CASSYDLRGQASFGTEAFF. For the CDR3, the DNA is TGTGCCAGCAGTTACGATCTTCGGGGACAGGCGTCCTTCGGCACTGAAGCTTTCTTT.